This TCR beta chain was recorded in a study of cytotoxic CD8 clonotypes in ibrutinib-treated CLL. Study in general: By median about 69 months, 12 had progressed and around 14 stayed remitted; responses had been 2 complete and roughly 25 partial.

Germline CDR1 reads ENHRY; CDR2 reads SYGVKD. The V and J ends lost 3 bases and 6 bases, in that order; junction bases with no gene match: 9. This CDR3 has 15 amino acids. With respect to this clone: Its antigen remains unknown.

General observations from the study: Sustained-remission and progressing patients were not sampled at matched times.

Profiling relied on immunoSEQ multiplex PCR, and the TCRdb table lists in-frame clones only, not all of them. Of about 150,000 clones in the sample, 70% to 80% were seen once. The sequence came from a human donor with chronic lymphocytic leukemia. This chain connects TRBV10-3 to TRBJ2-7; 9 nucleotides match TRBD2. The source was PBMCs, collected after 12 months of ibrutinib treatment. CDR3 sequence: CAISDRDSGSGEQYF. As DNA, the CDR3 is TGTGCCATCAGTGACCGGGATAGCGGGAGCGGCGAGCAGTACTTC.